Below, one TCR beta chain is given with its context. This specimen comes from a study of blood T cell repertoires in COVID-19. Background on the study: The cDNA or gDNA used as material had been derived from T cells, B-cell-depleted T cells, or PBMCs.

Original processing methods: Amplification of reference gene primers was used by the study to estimate nucleated cell counts. The table came from immunoSEQ multiplex PCR; TCRdb's copy has only in-frame clones and leaves some out. From that table come the V and J calls and clone size; the DNA was used to work out D and trimming. Of about 170,000 clones listed, around 80% were seen once; the top ten hold approximately 16%. Across about two dozen US areas, participants ranged in age from 18 to 89 years. Two negative PCRs, clearance, or symptom resolution had been documented for recovered Cohort 3 donors. V lost 7 bases to trimming and J lost 0 bases; unmatched junction nucleotides: 6. In germline, CDR1 is SNHLY, CDR2 FYNNEI. This CDR3 contains 14 residues.

The J gene is TRBJ2-7, the V gene TRBV2, with 7 positions matching TRBD2. The specimen sequenced was PBMCs or T cells enriched from blood (not recorded which). The clonotype was recovered from a man aged 50 or older who had recovered from COVID-19. The CDR3 DNA follows: TGTGCCAGCAATGGTCGGACTAGCTCCTACGAGCAGTACTTC. Translating it yields CASNGRTSSYEQYF.